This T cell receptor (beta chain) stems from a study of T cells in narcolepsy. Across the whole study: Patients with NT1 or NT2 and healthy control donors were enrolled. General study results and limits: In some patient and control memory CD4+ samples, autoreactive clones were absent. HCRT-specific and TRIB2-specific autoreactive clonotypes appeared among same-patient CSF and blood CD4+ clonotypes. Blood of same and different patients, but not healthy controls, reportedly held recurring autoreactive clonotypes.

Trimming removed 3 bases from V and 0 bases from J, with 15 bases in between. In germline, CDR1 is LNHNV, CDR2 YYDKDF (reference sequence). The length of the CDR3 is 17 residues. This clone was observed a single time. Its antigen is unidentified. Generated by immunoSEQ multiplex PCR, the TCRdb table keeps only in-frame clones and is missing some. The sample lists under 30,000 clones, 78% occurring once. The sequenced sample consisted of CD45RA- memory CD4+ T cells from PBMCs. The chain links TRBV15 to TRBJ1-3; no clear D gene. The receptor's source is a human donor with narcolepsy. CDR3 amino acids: CATSSAQTASSGNTIYF. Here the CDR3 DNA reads TGTGCCACCAGCAGTGCGCAGACTGCGAGCTCTGGAAACACCATATATTTT.